The 23 T cell receptor beta chains listed next were all sequenced from one sample in a study of OX40 agonist ivuxolimab in advanced cancers. Assay: immunoSEQ multiplex PCR; the TCRdb copy retains only in-frame clones and omits some. This table has around 30,000 clones, about four fifths appearing once. The input for sequencing was CD4+ or CD8+ T cells sorted from blood, taken in a trial of the OX40 agonist ivuxolimab. The receptor source for this set is an adult with an advanced solid tumor such as melanoma, head and neck, liver or kidney cancer.

This chain joins TRBV18 and TRBJ1-5, with a tentative D call TRBD1 (6 bases). CDR3 length equals 13 residues. Germline assignment: CDR1 KGHSH and CDR2 LQKENI. V dropped 3 bases and J dropped 4 bases, with 7 bases sitting between them. The CDR3 spells CASSPGQNQPQHF. The CDR3 DNA reads TGTGCCAGCTCACCGGGACAAAATCAGCCCCAGCATTTT.

The V and J genes are TRBV5-4 and TRBJ1-4, with 8 bases aligning to TRBD1. Germline-derived CDR1 and CDR2 are SGHNT and YYREEE (reference sequence). The CDR3 loop spans 16 amino acids. Trimming took 0 bases from V and 7 from J; bases not matched to a gene: 8. For the CDR3, the DNA is TGTGCCAGCAGCTTGGGTGGACAGGGTTTCTCTGAAAAACTGTTTTTT. Translating gives CASSLGGQGFSEKLFF.

This chain uses TRBV4-3 with TRBJ1-1; D possibly corresponds to TRBD1 (6 bases). This CDR3 has 14 amino acids. Trimming took 3 bases from V and 11 from J, leaving 19 bases between them. Germline loops: CDR1 LGHNA, CDR2 YSLEER. The CDR3 sequence is CASSHWNRVGVAFF. The CDR3 DNA is TGCGCCAGCAGCCATTGGAACAGGGTAGGGGTTGCTTTCTTT.

The rearrangement links TRBV7-2 to TRBJ2-1, with 12 bases lining up with TRBD2. The CDR3 spans 15 residues. Germline V gene lookup returns CDR1 SGHTA and CDR2 FQGNSA. Losses at the gene ends were 5 bases for V and 9 bases for J; bases not matched to a gene: 8. The CDR3 loop is CASSPPSGGAAEQFF. The CDR3 DNA reads as TGTGCCAGCAGCCCGCCTAGCGGGGGGGCCGCTGAGCAGTTCTTC.

V usage is TRBV5-1 and J usage is TRBJ2-1; 13 nucleotides agree with TRBD2. Germline V gives CDR1 SGHRS, CDR2 YFSETQ. The CDR3 length is 17 residues. V lost 4 bases, J lost 8 bases, and 12 bases stayed unmatched. The CDR3 loop is CASSQGLAGVSRHEQFF. CDR3 coding DNA: TGCGCCAGCAGCCAAGGACTAGCGGGGGTTTCCCGCCATGAGCAGTTCTTC.

The CDR3: CASIPSRGGGLGGYTF. CDR3 nucleotide sequence: TGTGCCAGCATCCCCTCTCGGGGCGGGGGATTGGGGGGCTACACCTTC. This sequence joins TRBV28 and TRBJ1-2; D may be TRBD1 (5 bases). The germline V gene has CDR1 MDHEN and CDR2 SYDVKM. This CDR3 region has 16 residues. V lost 7 bases and J 8 bases, leaving 26 bases between the germline ends.

The CDR3 protein is CASSSTPLREQYF. CDR3 nucleotide sequence: TGTGCCAGCAGTTCGACACCCTTGAGGGAGCAGTACTTC. The rearrangement links TRBV6-5 to TRBJ2-7, with unresolved D. CDR1 is MNHEY, CDR2 SVGAGI, per germline. Trimming shortened V by 4 bases and J by 7 bases, and 14 bases separated the two germline ends. The CDR3 totals 13 residues.

The chain combines TRBV5-1 with TRBJ1-4, with unresolved D. CDR3 length: 13 residues. The V gene's germline CDR1 is SGHRS and CDR2 YFSETQ. The V end lost 5 bases, the J end lost 2 bases, and 7 bases lay between the germline ends. CDR3 sequence reads: CASSRVTNEKLFF. For the CDR3, the DNA is TGCGCCAGCAGTCGGGTCACTAATGAAAAACTGTTTTTT.

The gene calls are TRBV6-5 and TRBJ1-2, with TRBD1 as a possible D gene (6 bases). Trimming took 4 bases from V and 5 from J, leaving 11 bases between them. The V gene's germline CDR1 is MNHEY and CDR2 SVGAGI. The CDR3 contains 13 residues. The CDR3: CASSWGQEYGYTF. The CDR3 bases are TGTGCCAGCAGTTGGGGGCAGGAGTATGGCTACACCTTC.

This sequence joins TRBV11-2 and TRBJ1-5; D is unclear. CDR1 and CDR2 (germline): SGHAT, FQNNGV. This CDR3 is 13 amino acids long. Trimming removed 4 bases at V and 4 bases at J, with 8 bases between. The CDR3 protein is CASSSQQNQPQHF. For the CDR3, the DNA is TGTGCCAGCAGCTCGCAGCAGAATCAGCCCCAGCATTTT. Combining the CDR3 with reference TRBV11-2 and TRBJ1-5 gives the whole variable domain EAGVAQSPRYKIIEKRQSVAFWCNPISGHATLYWYQQILGQGPKLLIQFQNNGVVDDSQLPKDRFSAERLKGVDSTLKIQPAKLEDSAVYLCASSSQQNQPQHFGDGTRLSIL.

The rearrangement links TRBV27 to TRBJ1-1, with 7 bases aligning to TRBD1. The CDR3 totals 15 residues. Looked up from germline, CDR1 is MNHEY and CDR2 is SMNVEV (reference sequence). J lost 5 bases, V lost 5 bases, and 11 bases had no gene match. CDR3 bases: TGTGCCAGCAGTCCAAACAGGGGTCGAGGGACTGAAGCTTTCTTT. Encoded protein: CASSPNRGRGTEAFF.

The gene calls are TRBV4-1 and TRBJ1-3; TRBD1 matches 8 bases. This CDR3 spans 17 amino acids. Germline CDR1 and CDR2: MGHRA and YSYEKL. Trimming removed 0 bases from V and 2 bases from J; junction bases left unmatched: 6. The CDR3, as DNA: TGCGCCAGCAGCCAAGATTATGAGACAGGGGCTGGAAACACCATATATTTT. This translates into CASSQDYETGAGNTIYF.

This chain joins TRBV5-5 and TRBJ1-6; no clear D. The V gene lost 3 bases and the J gene lost 6 bases, with 10 bases spanning the gap. CDR3 length: 14 amino acids. Germline assignment: CDR1 SGHKS and CDR2 YYEKEE (reference sequence). As DNA, the CDR3 is TGTGCCAGCAGCTCGGGTCGGCTTAATTCACCCCTCCACTTT. It encodes CASSSGRLNSPLHF.

The chain links TRBV7-3 to TRBJ2-1, with TRBD2 identical over 8 bases. Trimming took 2 bases from V and 3 from J; bases not matched to a gene: 3. The length of the CDR3 is 15 residues. The germline V gene encodes CDR1 SGHTA and CDR2 FQGTGA. The CDR3 sequence is CASSLATSGYNEQFF. The CDR3 bases are TGTGCCAGCAGCTTAGCTACTAGCGGCTACAATGAGCAGTTCTTC. Combining the CDR3 with reference TRBV7-3 and TRBJ2-1 gives the whole variable domain GAGVSQTPSNKVTEKGKYVELRCDPISGHTALYWYRQSLGQGPEFLIYFQGTGAADDSGLPNDRFFAVRPEGSVSTLKIQRTERGDSAVYLCASSLATSGYNEQFFGPGTRLTVL.

V and J are TRBV28 and TRBJ1-2; tentative D call: TRBD1 (5 bases). CDR1 and CDR2 (germline): MDHEN, SYDVKM. This CDR3 comprises 15 residues. V shed 6 bases and J shed 0 bases, with 14 bases lying between them. The DNA for the CDR3 is TGTGCCAGCAGCCCGCCGGGGCTGCCTAACTATGGCTACACCTTC. Its translation is CASSPPGLPNYGYTF.

The chain uses TRBV9 and TRBJ2-2, with 7 bases aligning to TRBD2. Germline V gene lookup returns CDR1 SGDLS and CDR2 YYNGEE. The length of the CDR3 is 15 residues. The junction had 3 bases not matched to a gene; V was cut back by 0 bases and J by 4 bases. CDR3 nucleotide sequence: TGTGCCAGCAGCGTAGCGGCTAGCGGCACCGGGGAGCTGTTTTTT. Protein product: CASSVAASGTGELFF.

This chain joins TRBV6-5 and TRBJ2-7; 10 bases agree with TRBD1. V was clipped by 5 bases and J by 2 bases; unmatched bases: 6. Germline CDR1 reads MNHEY; CDR2 reads SVGAGI. This CDR3 region has 15 residues. This chain's CDR3 is CASSPRQGAAYEQYF. CDR3 sequence (DNA): TGTGCCAGCAGTCCTCGACAGGGGGCGGCCTACGAGCAGTACTTC.

This chain links TRBV30 with TRBJ2-2; 11 positions match TRBD2. V lost 4 bases to trimming and J lost 12 bases; unmatched junction nucleotides: 7. The germline CDR1 and CDR2 sequences are GTSNPN and SVGIG (reference sequence). CDR3 length: 13 residues. CDR3: CAWTQTSGRKLFF. The DNA for the CDR3 is TGTGCCTGGACTCAAACTAGCGGGAGAAAGCTGTTTTTT.

The CDR3 here is CACRGQGLTGYTF. The DNA of the CDR3 is TGTGCCTGCCGCGGCCAGGGGCTTACTGGCTACACCTTC. The chain carries TRBV6-5 and TRBJ1-2; a weak D match, TRBD1 (6 bases). The CDR3 is made up of 13 amino acids. V lost 11 bases, J lost 7 bases, and 20 bases lay in between. CDR1 is MNHEY, CDR2 SVGAGI, per germline.

The chain joins TRBV30 to TRBJ1-4; 11 bases match TRBD1. CDR3 length: 13 amino acids. V dropped 8 bases and J dropped 7; count of bases not matched to a gene: 6. Germline-derived CDR1 and CDR2 are GTSNPN and SVGIG (reference sequence). As DNA, the CDR3 is TGTGCCATAGGAGGGACAGGGGGTGAAAAACTGTTTTTT. This sequence encodes CAIGGTGGEKLFF.

In this sample, this clone turned up once. The gene calls are TRBV9 and TRBJ1-1; the D is unclear. Trimming stripped 3 bases from V and 1 base from J, with 10 bases between. Germline CDR1 is SGDLS and CDR2 is YYNGEE. This CDR3 has 14 residues. The CDR3 sequence: CASSARAANTEAFF. CDR3 DNA: TGTGCCAGCAGCGCTCGGGCAGCGAACACTGAAGCTTTCTTT.

This chain connects TRBV19 to TRBJ2-7, with TRBD2 as a possible D gene (6 bases). In germline, CDR1 is LNHDA, CDR2 SQIVND (reference sequence). The V and J ends lost 5 bases and 2 bases respectively, with 10 bases between them. The CDR3 has 13 residues. CDR3 loop: CASSPGGPYEQYF. The CDR3 DNA reads as TGTGCCAGTAGTCCCGGGGGACCCTACGAGCAGTACTTC.

This sequence joins TRBV7-2 and TRBJ2-7; D unresolved. The CDR3 consists of 11 residues. Germline V gene sequence: CDR1 SGHTA, CDR2 FQGNSA. Trimming left V 5 bases short and J 2 bases short, with 4 bases between. The CDR3 region is CASSRAYEQYF. The CDR3 coding sequence is TGTGCCAGCAGCCGCGCCTACGAGCAGTACTTC.